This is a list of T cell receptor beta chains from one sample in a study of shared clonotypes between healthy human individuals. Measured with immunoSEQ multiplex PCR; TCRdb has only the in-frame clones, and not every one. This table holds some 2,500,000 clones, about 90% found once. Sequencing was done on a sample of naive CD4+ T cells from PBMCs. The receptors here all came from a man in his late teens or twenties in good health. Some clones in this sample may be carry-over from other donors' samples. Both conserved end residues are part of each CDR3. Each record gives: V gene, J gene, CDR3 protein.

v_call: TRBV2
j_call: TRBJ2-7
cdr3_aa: CASSLGQGSYEQYF

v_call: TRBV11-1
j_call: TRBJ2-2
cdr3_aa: CASSLAGTTLNTGELFF

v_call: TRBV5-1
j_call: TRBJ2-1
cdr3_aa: CASSLDIARTYNEQFF

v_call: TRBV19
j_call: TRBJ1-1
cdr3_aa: CASTQLARGPEAFF

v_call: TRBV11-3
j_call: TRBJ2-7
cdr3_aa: CASSLGQGAYEQYF

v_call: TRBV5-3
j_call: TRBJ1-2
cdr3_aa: CARRSGYTF

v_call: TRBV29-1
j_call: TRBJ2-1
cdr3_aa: CSVGVQEQFF

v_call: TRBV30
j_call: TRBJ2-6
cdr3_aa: CAWSPRMAVVNVLTF

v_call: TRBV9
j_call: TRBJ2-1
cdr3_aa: CASSVSSGSSYNEQFF

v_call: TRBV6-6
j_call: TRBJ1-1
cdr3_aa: CASSYEAVQLAFF

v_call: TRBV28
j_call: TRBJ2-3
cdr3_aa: CASTVRDTQYF

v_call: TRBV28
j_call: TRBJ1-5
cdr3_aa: CAIGDGTAQHF

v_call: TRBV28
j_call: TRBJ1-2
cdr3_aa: CASSSPSYGYTF

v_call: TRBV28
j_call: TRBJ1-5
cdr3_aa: CASNTGAGNQPQHF

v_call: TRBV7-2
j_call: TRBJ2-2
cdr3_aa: CASSLGGVRGRELFF

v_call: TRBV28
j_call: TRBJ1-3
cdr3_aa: CASIFGWQGGNTIYF

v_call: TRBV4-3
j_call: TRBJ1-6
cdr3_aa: CASSQDFVGVRSPLHF